This T cell receptor (beta chain) stems from a study of radiotherapy plus CTLA-4 blockade in lung cancer. Looking at the study overall: Disease control was seen in approximately 30% of patients, objective responses in more than 15%.

Patients in the study, people with chemo-refractory metastatic non-small-cell lung cancer, received focal radiation plus ipilimumab CTLA-4 blockade. Germline trimming cut 3 bases from V and 3 bases from J; bases unmatched to any gene: 20. This CDR3 region has 19 residues. Germline-derived CDR1 and CDR2 are LNHDA and SQIVND (reference sequence). On this clone: As yet, its antigen is unknown.

Only in-frame clones appear in the TCRdb table, and some are missing; sequencing was by immunoSEQ multiplex PCR. This sample has 30,000 to 35,000 clones, with 60% to 75% found just once. Study-wide points: Response was reportedly best predicted by early blood T cell clone dynamics, with interferon-beta. Radiotherapy was combined with ipilimumab, and tumor-derived TCR clones then expanded in blood.

The sequence derives from a human donor with non-small cell lung cancer who had stable disease on radiotherapy plus ipilimumab. This chain links TRBV19 with TRBJ2-7, with TRBD2 matching 7 bases. Sequenced material: peripheral blood, taken from a patient treated with radiotherapy plus ipilimumab. CDR3 coding DNA: TGTGCCAGTAGTATCCCCTGGGGACTACCATTCCACCCCTACTACGAGCAGTACTTC. The encoded protein is CASSIPWGLPFHPYYEQYF.